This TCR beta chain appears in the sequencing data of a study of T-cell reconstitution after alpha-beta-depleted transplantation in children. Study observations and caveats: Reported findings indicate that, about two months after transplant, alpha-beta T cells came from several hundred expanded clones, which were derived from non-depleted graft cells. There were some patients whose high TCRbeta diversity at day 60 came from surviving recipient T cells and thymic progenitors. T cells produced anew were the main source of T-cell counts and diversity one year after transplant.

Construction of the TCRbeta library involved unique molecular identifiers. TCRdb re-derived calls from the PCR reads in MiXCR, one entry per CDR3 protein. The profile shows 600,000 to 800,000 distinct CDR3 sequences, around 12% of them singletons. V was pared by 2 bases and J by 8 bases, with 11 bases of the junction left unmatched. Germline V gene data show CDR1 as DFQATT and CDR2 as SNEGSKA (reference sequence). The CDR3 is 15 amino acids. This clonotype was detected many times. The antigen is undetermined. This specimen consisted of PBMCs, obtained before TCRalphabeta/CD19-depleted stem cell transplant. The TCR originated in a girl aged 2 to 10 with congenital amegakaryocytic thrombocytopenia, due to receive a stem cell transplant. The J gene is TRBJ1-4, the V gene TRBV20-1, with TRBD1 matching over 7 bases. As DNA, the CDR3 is TGCAGTGCTAGACTTTACCGGGACAGCAACGAAAAACTGTTTTTT. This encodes CSARLYRDSNEKLFF.